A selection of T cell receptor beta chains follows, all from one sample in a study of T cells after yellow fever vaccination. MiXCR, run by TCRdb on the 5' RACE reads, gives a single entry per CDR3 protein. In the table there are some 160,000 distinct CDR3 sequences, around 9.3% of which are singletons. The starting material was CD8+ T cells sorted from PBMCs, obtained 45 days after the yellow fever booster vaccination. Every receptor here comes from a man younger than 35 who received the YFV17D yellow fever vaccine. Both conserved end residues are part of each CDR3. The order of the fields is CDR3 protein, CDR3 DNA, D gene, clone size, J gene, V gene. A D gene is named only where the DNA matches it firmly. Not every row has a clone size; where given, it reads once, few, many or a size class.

cdr3_aa: CASGLAFTDTAGQPQHF
cdr3_nt: TGTGCTAGTGGTTTGGCCTTTACGGATACGGCGGGTCAGCCCCAGCATTTT
d_call: NA
clone_size: few
j_call: TRBJ1-5
v_call: TRBV12-5

cdr3_aa: CASGTGQPNQPQHF
cdr3_nt: TGTGCTAGTGGTACTGGACAGCCGAATCAGCCCCAGCATTTT
d_call: NA
clone_size: NA
j_call: TRBJ1-5
v_call: TRBV12-5

cdr3_aa: CATKWAGPVASTDTQYF
cdr3_nt: TGTGCCACCAAGTGGGCAGGTCCGGTGGCTAGCACAGATACGCAGTATTTT
d_call: NA
clone_size: few
j_call: TRBJ2-3
v_call: TRBV6-6

cdr3_aa: CASSVGQGIDTQYF
cdr3_nt: TGTGCCAGCAGTGTAGGACAGGGAATTGATACGCAGTATTTT
d_call: TRBD1
clone_size: NA
j_call: TRBJ2-3
v_call: TRBV6-5

cdr3_aa: CATSDLTSGEQFF
cdr3_nt: TGTGCCACCAGTGATTTGACATCCGGTGAGCAGTTCTTC
d_call: NA
clone_size: few
j_call: TRBJ2-1
v_call: TRBV24-1

cdr3_aa: CASSSRVAGNTDTQYF
cdr3_nt: TGTGCCAGCAGCTCCAGGGTAGCGGGGAACACAGATACGCAGTATTTT
d_call: TRBD2
clone_size: few
j_call: TRBJ2-3
v_call: TRBV9

cdr3_aa: CASSFGLAMSSYNEQFF
cdr3_nt: TGTGCCAGCAGCTTCGGGCTAGCGATGAGCTCCTACAATGAGCAGTTCTTC
d_call: NA
clone_size: few
j_call: TRBJ2-1
v_call: TRBV3-1

cdr3_aa: CASSLLLDTQYF
cdr3_nt: TGTGCCAGCAGCCTACTTTTAGATACGCAGTATTTT
d_call: NA
clone_size: NA
j_call: TRBJ2-3
v_call: TRBV5-4

cdr3_aa: CSARAGGGTQYF
cdr3_nt: TGCAGTGCTAGAGCCGGGGGTGGGACCCAGTACTTC
d_call: NA
clone_size: few
j_call: TRBJ2-5
v_call: TRBV20-1

cdr3_aa: CAGRLAGNTGELFF
cdr3_nt: TGTGCCGGACGACTAGCGGGGAACACCGGGGAGCTGTTTTTT
d_call: TRBD2
clone_size: NA
j_call: TRBJ2-2
v_call: TRBV9

cdr3_aa: CASSQEWASMNTEAFF
cdr3_nt: TGTGCCAGCAGCCAGGAGTGGGCCAGCATGAACACTGAAGCTTTCTTT
d_call: NA
clone_size: NA
j_call: TRBJ1-1
v_call: TRBV7-2

cdr3_aa: CASSQLHGDTQYF
cdr3_nt: TGTGCCAGTAGTCAACTACACGGAGATACGCAGTATTTT
d_call: NA
clone_size: few
j_call: TRBJ2-3
v_call: TRBV19

cdr3_aa: CASSLQGSNYEQYF
cdr3_nt: TGCGCCAGCAGCTTGCAGGGGAGTAATTACGAGCAGTACTTC
d_call: NA
clone_size: few
j_call: TRBJ2-7
v_call: TRBV5-1

cdr3_aa: CAIMTSGGPNEQFF
cdr3_nt: TGTGCCATTATGACTAGCGGGGGCCCCAATGAGCAGTTCTTC
d_call: TRBD2
clone_size: few
j_call: TRBJ2-1
v_call: TRBV7-3

cdr3_aa: CASTTLDRTSNQPQHF
cdr3_nt: TGTGCCAGCACCACCCTGGACAGGACGAGCAATCAGCCCCAGCATTTT
d_call: TRBD1
clone_size: few
j_call: TRBJ1-5
v_call: TRBV7-9

cdr3_aa: CASSQGSGGKDTQYF
cdr3_nt: TGTGCCAGCAGCCAAGGAAGCGGGGGCAAAGATACGCAGTATTTT
d_call: TRBD2
clone_size: NA
j_call: TRBJ2-3
v_call: TRBV3-1

cdr3_aa: CASSKGQGANTIYF
cdr3_nt: TGTGCCAGCAGCAAAGGACAGGGGGCGAACACCATATATTTT
d_call: TRBD1
clone_size: few
j_call: TRBJ1-3
v_call: TRBV7-2

cdr3_aa: CATSLVPGGNEQYF
cdr3_nt: TGTGCCACCAGCCTAGTGCCAGGGGGTAACGAGCAGTACTTC
d_call: TRBD1
clone_size: few
j_call: TRBJ2-7
v_call: TRBV15

cdr3_aa: CASVTGASYNEQFF
cdr3_nt: TGTGCCAGCGTCACAGGGGCTTCCTACAATGAGCAGTTCTTC
d_call: TRBD1
clone_size: many
j_call: TRBJ2-1
v_call: TRBV7-9

cdr3_aa: CASSLKAGSTTDTQYF
cdr3_nt: TGTGCCAGCAGTCTCAAGGCCGGGTCCACCACAGATACGCAGTATTTT
d_call: NA
clone_size: few
j_call: TRBJ2-3
v_call: TRBV6-5

cdr3_aa: CAITTGTMGDTQYF
cdr3_nt: TGTGCCATCACTACAGGGACCATGGGTGATACGCAGTATTTT
d_call: NA
clone_size: NA
j_call: TRBJ2-3
v_call: TRBV10-3

cdr3_aa: CASSLSWGFRDRNEKLFF
cdr3_nt: TGTGCCAGCAGCTTAAGTTGGGGGTTCCGGGACAGAAATGAAAAACTGTTTTTT
d_call: TRBD1
clone_size: many
j_call: TRBJ1-4
v_call: TRBV11-2

cdr3_aa: CASSQGQEDFF
cdr3_nt: TGTGCCAGCAGCCAAGGACAGGAGGATTTCTTT
d_call: NA
clone_size: few
j_call: TRBJ1-1
v_call: TRBV4-2

cdr3_aa: CASSYSSNEQFF
cdr3_nt: TGTGCCAGCAGTTACTCAAGCAATGAGCAGTTCTTC
d_call: NA
clone_size: many
j_call: TRBJ2-1
v_call: TRBV6-5

cdr3_aa: CASRGWSPLHF
cdr3_nt: TGTGCCAGCAGAGGCTGGTCACCCCTCCACTTT
d_call: NA
clone_size: few
j_call: TRBJ1-6
v_call: TRBV6-2/TRBV6-3

cdr3_aa: CASSGSGGGDTQYF
cdr3_nt: TGTGCCAGCAGTGGTAGCGGGGGGGGAGATACGCAGTATTTT
d_call: TRBD2
clone_size: few
j_call: TRBJ2-3
v_call: TRBV6-5

cdr3_aa: CASSHYRAQPQHF
cdr3_nt: TGTGCCAGCAGCCATTACAGGGCTCAGCCCCAGCATTTT
d_call: NA
clone_size: many
j_call: TRBJ1-5
v_call: TRBV3-1

cdr3_aa: CSVRVGNQPQHF
cdr3_nt: TGCAGCGTTCGGGTTGGCAATCAGCCCCAGCATTTT
d_call: NA
clone_size: few
j_call: TRBJ1-5
v_call: TRBV29-1

cdr3_aa: CSVVVPTLYPGRGRGTHYGYTF
cdr3_nt: TGCAGCGTTGTCGTCCCAACCCTCTACCCGGGTCGGGGTCGTGGGACCCACTATGGCTACACCTTC
d_call: NA
clone_size: few
j_call: TRBJ1-2
v_call: TRBV29-1

cdr3_aa: CASSYGTHPTGELFF
cdr3_nt: TGTGCCAGCAGCTACGGGACCCACCCCACCGGGGAGCTGTTTTTT
d_call: NA
clone_size: few
j_call: TRBJ2-2
v_call: TRBV7-2

cdr3_aa: CASSSYSLGQFF
cdr3_nt: TGTGCCAGCAGCTCCTACTCCCTAGGGCAGTTCTTC
d_call: NA
clone_size: few
j_call: TRBJ2-1
v_call: TRBV7-2

cdr3_aa: CASSLAPAGVGEEQYF
cdr3_nt: TGTGCCAGCAGTTTAGCCCCTGCAGGGGTCGGCGAAGAGCAGTACTTC
d_call: NA
clone_size: few
j_call: TRBJ2-7
v_call: TRBV12-3/TRBV12-4

cdr3_aa: CSARPPDRTYSLAGYTF
cdr3_nt: TGCAGTGCTAGACCCCCCGATCGCACCTACAGTCTGGCTGGCTACACCTTC
d_call: NA
clone_size: NA
j_call: TRBJ1-2
v_call: TRBV20-1

cdr3_aa: CASRSLVGTDTQYF
cdr3_nt: TGTGCCAGCAGGTCACTAGTCGGCACAGATACGCAGTATTTT
d_call: NA
clone_size: NA
j_call: TRBJ2-3
v_call: TRBV6-2/TRBV6-3

cdr3_aa: CASSQGRGSTDTQYF
cdr3_nt: TGTGCCAGCTCCCAGGGGCGGGGGAGCACAGATACGCAGTATTTT
d_call: NA
clone_size: few
j_call: TRBJ2-3
v_call: TRBV4-2

cdr3_aa: CASSRGKGTGELFF
cdr3_nt: TGCGCCAGCAGTCGTGGGAAGGGCACCGGGGAGCTGTTTTTT
d_call: NA
clone_size: few
j_call: TRBJ2-2
v_call: TRBV23-1

cdr3_aa: CASSLDPDAGRSPLHF
cdr3_nt: TGTGCCAGCAGCTTAGATCCAGATGCAGGGCGTTCACCCCTCCACTTT
d_call: NA
clone_size: NA
j_call: TRBJ1-6
v_call: TRBV7-9

cdr3_aa: CASSLWQGGFNTYEQYF
cdr3_nt: TGTGCCAGCAGCTTATGGCAGGGGGGCTTCAATACCTACGAGCAGTACTTC
d_call: NA
clone_size: few
j_call: TRBJ2-7
v_call: TRBV7-9

cdr3_aa: CASSLARGEGPDTQYF
cdr3_nt: TGTGCCAGCAGCTTAGCGAGGGGGGAGGGTCCAGATACGCAGTATTTT
d_call: NA
clone_size: NA
j_call: TRBJ2-3
v_call: TRBV7-8

cdr3_aa: CASSPLSSQETQYF
cdr3_nt: TGTGCCAGTAGTCCCTTGAGTAGCCAAGAGACCCAGTACTTC
d_call: NA
clone_size: few
j_call: TRBJ2-5
v_call: TRBV19

cdr3_aa: CASSLADQAGEKLFF
cdr3_nt: TGTGCCAGCAGCTTAGCCGATCAAGCGGGGGAAAAACTGTTTTTT
d_call: NA
clone_size: NA
j_call: TRBJ1-4
v_call: TRBV13

cdr3_aa: CASSFGPSSGQPQHF
cdr3_nt: TGTGCCAGCAGCTTCGGCCCCTCCTCGGGTCAGCCCCAGCATTTT
d_call: NA
clone_size: few
j_call: TRBJ1-5
v_call: TRBV7-2

cdr3_aa: CSARDQVTSANRGEQFF
cdr3_nt: TGCAGTGCTAGAGATCAAGTTACTAGCGCAAACAGGGGTGAGCAGTTCTTC
d_call: NA
clone_size: NA
j_call: TRBJ2-1
v_call: TRBV20-1

cdr3_aa: CASSYSGGVGNEQFF
cdr3_nt: TGTGCCAGCAGTTACTCCGGGGGGGTCGGGAATGAGCAGTTCTTC
d_call: TRBD2
clone_size: NA
j_call: TRBJ2-1
v_call: TRBV6-5

cdr3_aa: CASRVPGRLNTEAFF
cdr3_nt: TGTGCCAGCAGGGTTCCGGGACGGTTGAACACTGAAGCTTTCTTT
d_call: NA
clone_size: few
j_call: TRBJ1-1
v_call: TRBV7-9

cdr3_aa: CSARHAEGDTQYF
cdr3_nt: TGCAGTGCTAGACATGCGGAAGGAGATACGCAGTATTTT
d_call: NA
clone_size: few
j_call: TRBJ2-3
v_call: TRBV20-1

cdr3_aa: CASSQDTLRGGQETQYF
cdr3_nt: TGTGCCAGCAGCCAAGATACCCTACGGGGGGGCCAGGAGACCCAGTACTTC
d_call: TRBD2
clone_size: many
j_call: TRBJ2-5
v_call: TRBV4-2

cdr3_aa: CASSSPVGGTEAFF
cdr3_nt: TGTGCCAGCAGTTCGCCGGTCGGGGGGACTGAAGCTTTCTTT
d_call: NA
clone_size: few
j_call: TRBJ1-1
v_call: TRBV6-2/TRBV6-3

cdr3_aa: CASSLDRGGLFEKLFF
cdr3_nt: TGTGCCAGCAGCTTAGATCGGGGGGGCTTATTTGAAAAACTGTTTTTT
d_call: NA
clone_size: few
j_call: TRBJ1-4
v_call: TRBV7-2

cdr3_aa: CASRSGGLDTQYF
cdr3_nt: TGTGCCAGCAGGTCCGGGGGCTTGGATACGCAGTATTTT
d_call: NA
clone_size: NA
j_call: TRBJ2-3
v_call: TRBV9

cdr3_aa: CASSTPRGGAIDTQYF
cdr3_nt: TGTGCCAGCAGTACCCCCCGGGGGGGGGCTATAGATACGCAGTATTTT
d_call: TRBD2
clone_size: few
j_call: TRBJ2-3
v_call: TRBV6-1

cdr3_aa: CASSLTRDRVTDTQYF
cdr3_nt: TGTGCCAGCAGTCTGACCCGGGACAGAGTTACAGATACGCAGTATTTT
d_call: NA
clone_size: NA
j_call: TRBJ2-3
v_call: TRBV21-1

cdr3_aa: CSVLWGSEAFF
cdr3_nt: TGCAGCGTTCTCTGGGGGTCCGAAGCTTTCTTT
d_call: NA
clone_size: NA
j_call: TRBJ1-1
v_call: TRBV29-1

cdr3_aa: CASSLLGGGRSTDTQYF
cdr3_nt: TGCGCCAGCAGCTTGTTGGGCGGGGGCAGGAGCACAGATACGCAGTATTTT
d_call: NA
clone_size: few
j_call: TRBJ2-3
v_call: TRBV5-1

cdr3_aa: CASSPNLLDRGIPNTGELFF
cdr3_nt: TGTGCCAGCAGCCCAAACCTACTTGACAGGGGGATACCAAACACCGGGGAGCTGTTTTTT
d_call: TRBD1
clone_size: NA
j_call: TRBJ2-2
v_call: TRBV7-3

cdr3_aa: CASSLGSLRGFSYEQYF
cdr3_nt: TGTGCCAGCAGCTTGGGTTCCCTCCGGGGGTTCTCCTACGAGCAGTACTTC
d_call: NA
clone_size: few
j_call: TRBJ2-7
v_call: TRBV7-6

cdr3_aa: CASRGDGLWGEQYF
cdr3_nt: TGTGCCAGCAGAGGGGACGGACTCTGGGGCGAGCAGTACTTC
d_call: NA
clone_size: NA
j_call: TRBJ2-7
v_call: TRBV6-1

cdr3_aa: CSVEDLLNTDTQYF
cdr3_nt: TGCAGCGTTGAAGATCTGCTAAACACAGATACGCAGTATTTT
d_call: NA
clone_size: NA
j_call: TRBJ2-3
v_call: TRBV29-1